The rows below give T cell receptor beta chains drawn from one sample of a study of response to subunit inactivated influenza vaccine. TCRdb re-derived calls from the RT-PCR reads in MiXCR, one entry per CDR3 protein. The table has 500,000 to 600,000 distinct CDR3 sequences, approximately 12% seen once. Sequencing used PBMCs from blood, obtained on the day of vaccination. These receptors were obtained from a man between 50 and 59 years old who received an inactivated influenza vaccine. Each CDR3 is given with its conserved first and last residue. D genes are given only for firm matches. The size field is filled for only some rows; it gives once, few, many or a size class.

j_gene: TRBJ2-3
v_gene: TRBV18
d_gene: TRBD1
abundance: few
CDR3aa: CASSFPGQGATDTQYF
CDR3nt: TGTGCCAGCTCATTTCCCGGACAGGGGGCAACAGATACGCAGTATTTT

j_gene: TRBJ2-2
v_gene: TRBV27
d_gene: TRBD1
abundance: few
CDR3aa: CASSSPSGTANTGELFF
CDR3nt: TGTGCCAGCAGTTCGCCCTCCGGGACAGCGAACACCGGGGAGCTGTTTTTT

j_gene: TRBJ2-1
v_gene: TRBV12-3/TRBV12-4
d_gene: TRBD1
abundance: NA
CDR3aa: CASSSQGGPSSYNEQFF
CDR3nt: TGTGCCAGCAGTTCACAGGGGGGCCCTAGCTCCTACAATGAGCAGTTCTTC

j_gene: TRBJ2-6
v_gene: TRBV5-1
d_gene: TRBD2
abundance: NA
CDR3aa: CASSLGAGTTDSGANVLTF
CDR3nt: TGCGCCAGCAGCTTGGGGGCTGGGACTACCGACTCTGGGGCCAACGTCCTGACTTTC

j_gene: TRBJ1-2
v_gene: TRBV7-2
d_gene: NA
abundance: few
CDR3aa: CASSLAGRVGYGYTF
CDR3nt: TGTGCCAGCAGCTTAGCGGGGAGGGTAGGCTATGGCTACACCTTC

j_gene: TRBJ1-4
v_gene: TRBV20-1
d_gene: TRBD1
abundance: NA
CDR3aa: CSALGTATNEKLFF
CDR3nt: TGCAGTGCTCTCGGGACAGCGACTAATGAAAAACTGTTTTTT

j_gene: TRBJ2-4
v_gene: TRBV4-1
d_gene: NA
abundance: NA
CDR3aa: CASSRLTGIFQYF
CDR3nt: TGCGCCAGCAGCCGGTTGACAGGCATCTTTCAGTACTTC

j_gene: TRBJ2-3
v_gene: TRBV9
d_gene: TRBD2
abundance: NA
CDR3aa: CASSVAGGPGDTQYF
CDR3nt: TGTGCCAGCAGCGTTGCGGGGGGGCCGGGAGATACGCAGTATTTT

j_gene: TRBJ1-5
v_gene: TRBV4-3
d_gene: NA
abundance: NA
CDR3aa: CASSQDMWQERQPQHF
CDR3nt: TGCGCCAGCAGCCAAGATATGTGGCAGGAGCGCCAGCCCCAGCATTTT

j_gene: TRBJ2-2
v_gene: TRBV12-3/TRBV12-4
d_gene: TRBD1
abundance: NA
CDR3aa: CASLSQGANTGELFF
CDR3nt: TGTGCCAGTCTCTCCCAGGGGGCGAACACCGGGGAGCTGTTTTTT

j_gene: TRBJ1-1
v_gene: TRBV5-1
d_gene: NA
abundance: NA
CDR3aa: CASSLWGGGTEAFF
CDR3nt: TGCGCCAGCAGCTTGTGGGGAGGAGGCACTGAAGCTTTCTTT

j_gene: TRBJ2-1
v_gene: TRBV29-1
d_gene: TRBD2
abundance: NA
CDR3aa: CSVRTSGLYNEQFF
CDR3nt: TGCAGCGTCAGGACTAGCGGACTCTACAATGAGCAGTTCTTC

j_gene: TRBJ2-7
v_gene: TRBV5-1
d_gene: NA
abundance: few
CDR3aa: CASSSYPDPPEQYF
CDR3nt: TGCGCCAGCAGCTCTTACCCGGACCCCCCGGAGCAGTACTTC

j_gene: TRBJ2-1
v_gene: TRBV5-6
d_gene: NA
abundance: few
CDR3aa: CASSPQRVYNEQFF
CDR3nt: TGTGCCAGCAGTCCGCAACGGGTATACAATGAGCAGTTCTTC